The present TCR beta chain was sequenced within a study of immune reconstitution after stem cell transplant in scleroderma. TCRdb re-called the RT-PCR reads with MiXCR, one entry per CDR3 protein. The sample holds a few thousand distinct CDR3 sequences, around 7.6% seen once. This clonotype is deemed medium-sized. The receptor was derived from a male donor with systemic sclerosis. This sample was obtained before or after autologous hematopoietic stem cell transplantation (not recorded which).

CDR3 loop: CASSKGRQVKAFF. CDR3 DNA sequence: TGTGCCAGCAGCAAGGGACGACAGGTTAAGGCTTTCTTT. This chain uses TRBV5-6 with TRBJ1-1; D might be TRBD1 (6 bases). The CDR3 sequence is 13 residues long. V was pared by 4 bases and J by 11 bases, with 18 bases between. The germline V gene has CDR1 SGHDT and CDR2 YYEEEE.